The 21 T cell receptor beta chains below all came from one sample that was sequenced in a study of T cell changes during pregnancy in multiple sclerosis. Profiling relied on immunoSEQ multiplex PCR, and the TCRdb table lists in-frame clones only, not all of them. This sample has 40,000 to 60,000 clones; 85% to 95% occur once, and the top ten carry approximately 0.61%. This specimen was CD4+ T cells from peripheral blood mononuclear cells, taken in the third trimester of pregnancy. Every receptor here comes from a female donor with multiple sclerosis, enrolled in a pregnancy study.

The J gene is TRBJ2-7, the V gene TRBV6-6, with 9 nucleotides matching TRBD2. The trim removed 5 bases at V and 2 bases at J, leaving 10 bases unmatched. CDR1 is MNHNY, CDR2 SVGAGI, per germline (reference sequence). This CDR3 comprises 16 residues. CDR3 region: CASSRKMTSGPYEQYF. Here the CDR3 DNA reads TGTGCCAGCAGTCGAAAAATGACTAGCGGCCCCTACGAGCAGTACTTC.

The gene calls are TRBV7-2 and TRBJ2-7; 12 bases fit TRBD2. V shed 1 base and J 2 bases; nucleotides not matched to a gene: 9. This CDR3 has 18 amino acids. Germline lookup yields CDR1 SGHTA and CDR2 FQGNSA. CDR3 sequence: CASSLGRRLAGATYEQYF. In DNA, the CDR3 is TGTGCCAGCAGCTTAGGCCGTAGACTAGCGGGGGCTACCTACGAGCAGTACTTC.

The rearrangement uses TRBV11-2 and TRBJ2-7, with D maybe TRBD2 (5 bases). The CDR3 has 13 residues. V dropped 4 bases and J dropped 2 bases, with 9 bases sitting between them. Germline CDR1 and CDR2: SGHAT and FQNNGV. CDR3 in amino acids: CASSSGVAYEQYF. In DNA form, the CDR3 reads TGTGCCAGCAGCTCCGGGGTGGCCTACGAGCAGTACTTC.

This chain joins TRBV5-6 and TRBJ2-7; 9 bases line up with TRBD1. Germline CDR1 SGHDT, CDR2 YYEEEE. Trimming took 4 bases from V and 3 from J; bases not matched to a gene: 11. The CDR3 is 16 residues long. CDR3 protein: CASSPSKDRGNYEQYF. The CDR3 DNA reads as TGTGCCAGCAGCCCCTCCAAGGACAGGGGAAACTACGAGCAGTACTTC.

This chain links TRBV5-1 with TRBJ2-3; a weak D match, TRBD2 (6 bases). Trimming removed 4 bases from V and 6 bases from J, with 9 bases in between. The germline CDR1 and CDR2 sequences are SGHRS and YFSETQ. The CDR3 covers 12 residues. In DNA, the CDR3 is TGCGCCAGCAGCGCTGGGGGGGATACGCAGTATTTT. Protein product: CASSAGGDTQYF.

The chain couples TRBV2 to TRBJ2-5; 7 positions match TRBD1. CDR1 is SNHLY and CDR2 is FYNNEI in the germline V gene. With V trimmed by 4 bases and J by 2 bases, 7 bases remained unmatched. The CDR3 consists of 15 residues. CDR3 protein: CASSGGLTGQETQYF. CDR3 coding DNA: TGTGCCAGCAGTGGGGGCCTGACAGGGCAAGAGACCCAGTACTTC.

The J gene is TRBJ2-7, the V gene TRBV5-1, with D tentatively TRBD1 (5 bases). The length of the CDR3 is 13 residues. The germline V and J ends were trimmed by 2 bases and 1 base, with 7 bases remaining between them. The germline V gene encodes CDR1 SGHRS and CDR2 YFSETQ. The CDR3 protein is CASSFSGSYEQYF. The CDR3, as DNA: TGCGCCAGCAGCTTTTCAGGGTCCTACGAGCAGTACTTC.

The chain uses TRBV28 and TRBJ1-2; D gene ambiguous. Germline CDR1 is MDHEN and CDR2 is SYDVKM. Trimming took 3 bases from V and 4 from J, leaving 9 bases between them. The CDR3 runs to 13 residues. Written as DNA, the CDR3 is TGTGCCAGCAGTTTCGTGGGGAGCTATGGCTACACCTTC. Protein product: CASSFVGSYGYTF.

This clone was recorded once. The V call is TRBV7-8, the J call TRBJ2-3, with 10 bases identical to TRBD1. The CDR3 has 17 amino acids. The junction had 4 bases not matched to a gene; V was cut back by 0 bases and J by 1 base. Germline V gene lookup returns CDR1 SGHVS and CDR2 FQNEAQ. CDR3 sequence: CASSLALGTGGTDTQYF. The DNA of the CDR3 is TGTGCCAGCAGCTTAGCCCTCGGGACAGGGGGCACAGATACGCAGTATTTT.

The V and J genes are TRBV29-1 and TRBJ2-3; 11 bases are shared with TRBD1. Trimming removed 4 bases from V and 2 bases from J; junction bases left unmatched: 8. In germline, CDR1 is SQVTM, CDR2 ANQGSEA. This CDR3 region has 16 residues. The CDR3: CSVGLSDRGPTDTQYF. The CDR3 bases are TGCAGCGTTGGACTATCGGACAGGGGGCCCACAGATACGCAGTATTTT.

The V gene is TRBV6-1, the J gene TRBJ2-7; D is perhaps TRBD2 (6 bases). CDR3 length: 14 amino acids. Trimming left V 8 bases short and J 0 bases short, with 14 bases between. Germline CDR1 is MNHNS and CDR2 is SASEGT. The CDR3 loop reads CASRRDSSSYEQYF. The CDR3 DNA follows: TGTGCCAGCCGCCGGGACTCGAGCTCCTACGAGCAGTACTTC.

The chain is built from TRBV10-3 and TRBJ2-6, with 11 bases matching TRBD1. Trimming cost V 0 bases and J 1 base; bases outside gene matches: 2. Germline CDR1 is ENHRY and CDR2 is SYGVKD. The CDR3 extends over 18 amino acids. CDR3 sequence (DNA): TGTGCCATCAGTGAGTCCGGGACAGGGGGATCTGGGGCCAACGTCCTGACTTTC. It codes for CAISESGTGGSGANVLTF.

The chain is built from TRBV19 and TRBJ2-3, with TRBD1 as a possible D gene (5 bases). This CDR3 is built from 13 residues. Germline V gene lookup returns CDR1 LNHDA and CDR2 SQIVND (reference sequence). The V end was cut by 2 bases, the J end by 6 bases, with 9 bases between. The CDR3 DNA follows: TGTGCCAGTAGTATAACACCAGGGGATACGCAGTATTTT. Amino acid sequence: CASSITPGDTQYF.

This chain connects TRBV7-9 to TRBJ2-2, with 9 positions matching TRBD2. The germline V gene encodes CDR1 SEHNR and CDR2 FQNEAQ (reference sequence). CDR3 length: 16 residues. V was clipped by 1 base and J by 6 bases; unmatched bases: 6. The DNA for the CDR3 is TGTGCCAGCAGCTTAGTTTCACTAGCGGGTCCCGGGGAGCTGTTTTTT. Encoded protein: CASSLVSLAGPGELFF.

The CDR3 sequence is CASSSQKTQYF. The DNA for the CDR3 is TGTGCCAGCAGCTCCCAGAAGACCCAGTACTTC. The chain employs TRBV7-2 and TRBJ2-5; no clear D gene. The CDR3 covers 11 residues. The germline gives CDR1 SGHTA, CDR2 FQGNSA. Deletions cut 4 bases from V and 6 bases from J, with 6 bases between.

This clone was observed a few times. The chain uses TRBV21-1 and TRBJ1-2; the table's D call, TRBD1, has no DNA check behind it. TRBV21-1 is tagged as a pseudogene. The CDR3 length is 14 residues. CDR3 nucleotide sequence: TGTGCCAGCACCCCGACAGGGGACAGTTTCGGCTACACCTTC. This codes for CASTPTGDSFGYTF.

This clone was seen just once. CDR3 amino acids: CASADRDNQPQHF. CDR3 nucleotides: TGTGCCAGTGCAGACAGGGACAATCAGCCCCAGCATTTT. J is TRBJ1-5 and V is TRBV19; 7 positions agree with TRBD1. The CDR3 has 13 amino acids. In germline, CDR1 is LNHDA, CDR2 SQIVND (reference sequence). J was trimmed by 3 bases and V by 8 bases; bases with no gene match: 4.

V is TRBV21-1 and J is TRBJ1-3. TRBV21-1 has pseudogene status. There are 13 residues in the CDR3. The CDR3 region is CASSKDGENTIYF. The CDR3 region has the DNA TGTGCCAGCAGCAAAGACGGTGAAAACACCATATATTTT.

The rearrangement links TRBV19 to TRBJ2-1; 7 bases match TRBD2. This CDR3 has 12 residues. Trimming at V came to 5 bases and at J to 9 bases, leaving 4 bases not matched to a gene. From germline, CDR1 is LNHDA and CDR2 SQIVND (reference sequence). Here the CDR3 reads CASSGSGVEQFF. The CDR3 DNA reads TGTGCCAGTAGTGGAAGCGGGGTTGAGCAGTTCTTC. Variable domain in full (rest from reference TRBV19 and TRBJ2-1): DGGITQSPKYLFRKEGQNVTLSCEQNLNHDAMYWYRQDPGQGLRLIYYSQIVNDFQKGDIAEGYSVSREKKESFPLTVTSAQKNPTAFYLCASSGSGVEQFFGPGTRLTVL.

This chain links TRBV6-1 with TRBJ2-7; TRBD2 is a possible D gene (7 bases). The germline CDR1 and CDR2 sequences are MNHNS and SASEGT. CDR3 size: 15 residues. Deletions cut 8 bases from V and 0 bases from J, with 17 bases between. The CDR3 reads CASGKQGGSSYEQYF. The CDR3, as DNA: TGTGCCAGCGGTAAACAGGGCGGGAGCTCCTACGAGCAGTACTTC.

The chain is built from TRBV5-1 and TRBJ2-5; 9 bases map to TRBD1. This CDR3 region has 15 residues. Germline values: CDR1 SGHRS, CDR2 YFSETQ. Germline trimming cut 0 bases from V and 5 bases from J; bases unmatched to any gene: 5. CDR3 bases: TGCGCCAGCAGCTTGGCGAGGACAGGGGTGGAGACCCAGTACTTC. It translates to CASSLARTGVETQYF.